A single sample gave rise to the 27 T cell receptor beta chains below, sequenced in a study of CD8 T cells in ankylosing spondylitis. A single record per CDR3 protein comes from TCRdb applying MiXCR to the 5' RACE reads. The table records 200,000 to 250,000 distinct CDR3 sequences, approximately 12% of them present only once. The specimen was blood, either unsorted or a sorted T cell fraction (not recorded which). The receptors here all came from a male donor with ankylosing spondylitis or in good health (not recorded which).

This chain joins TRBV25-1 and TRBJ2-1; possibly TRBD2 for D (6 bases). Germline CDR1 MGHDK, CDR2 SYGVNS. The CDR3 has 16 residues. Trimming pared 7 bases from V and 5 bases from J, leaving 21 bases between. The CDR3 DNA follows: TGTGCCAGCACCGAACAATCGGTAGCGGAGCACAATGAGCAGTTCTTC. Its protein product is CASTEQSVAEHNEQFF.

This clonotype showed up many times. The gene calls are TRBV15 and TRBJ2-5; 10 bases match TRBD2. Germline V gene sequence: CDR1 LNHNV, CDR2 YYDKDF (reference sequence). There are 16 residues in the CDR3. With 3 bases clipped from V and 4 bases from J, the junction kept 8 bases outside the gene matches. This CDR3 is CATSSSLPSGRETQYF. The CDR3 coding sequence is TGTGCCACCAGCAGCTCCCTCCCTAGCGGGAGAGAGACCCAGTACTTC.

The chain has TRBV7-2 and TRBJ1-1; possibly TRBD1 for D (6 bases). The germline gives CDR1 SGHTA, CDR2 FQGNSA. Trimming pared 4 bases from V and 6 bases from J, leaving 24 bases between. The CDR3 consists of 17 residues. The DNA of the CDR3 is TGTGCCAGCAGCTCAACCGGGACATTTGGTAGGGGCGCTGAAGCTTTCTTT. Translation gives CASSSTGTFGRGAEAFF.

There are many counts of this clonotype. The rearrangement links TRBV12-3 or TRBV12-4 to TRBJ1-6; TRBD1 matches 10 bases. CDR3 length: 17 amino acids. After removal of 1 base from V and 9 bases from J, the junction contained 9 bases not matched to a gene. The CDR3 loop reads CASSLGGQTGGRSPLHF. CDR3 nucleotides: TGTGCCAGCAGTTTAGGGGGACAGACAGGGGGCCGTTCACCCCTCCACTTT.

This clonotype was recorded at least ten times. The chain uses TRBV9 and TRBJ1-1, with 9 bases lining up with TRBD1. V dropped 4 bases and J dropped 4; count of bases not matched to a gene: 8. This CDR3 spans 15 amino acids. Looked up from germline, CDR1 is SGDLS and CDR2 is YYNGEE. CDR3 nucleotide sequence: TGTGCCAGCAGCCCCGCCGGGACAGGGTCCACTGAAGCTTTCTTT. It translates to CASSPAGTGSTEAFF.

This clonotype was found once. Likely a read error: the CDR3 ends without its conserved phenylalanine or tryptophan. The J gene is TRBJ1-1, the V gene TRBV27; perhaps TRBD1 as D (5 bases). CDR1 and CDR2 from the germline V gene are MNHEY and SMNVEV (reference sequence). Trimming took off 3 bases at V and 1 base at J, with 12 bases between the two ends. The CDR3 has 15 residues. Here the CDR3 reads CASSLIGTGNTEAFL. The CDR3 bases are TGTGCCAGCAGTTTGATAGGGACGGGGAACACTGAAGCTTTCCTT.

This clonotype was found many times. The V call is TRBV28, the J call TRBJ1-1; 7 bases align to TRBD1. The V segment lost 7 bases and the J segment 5 bases; nucleotides outside the gene matches: 7. The CDR3 is 13 residues long. Germline V gene lookup returns CDR1 MDHEN and CDR2 SYDVKM. CDR3 bases: TGTGCCAGCACCACAGGGGTTGGTACTGAAGCTTTCTTT. Residues: CASTTGVGTEAFF. Full variable domain (outside the CDR3, taken from reference TRBV28 and TRBJ1-1): DVKVTQSSRYLVKRTGEKVFLECVQDMDHENMFWYRQDPGLGLRLIYFSYDVKMKEKGDIPEGYSVSREKKERFSLILESASTNQTSMYLCASTTGVGTEAFFGQGTRLTVV.

The sample holds many counts of this clonotype. The chain recombines TRBV28 with TRBJ2-3, with 7 bases that match TRBD2. V lost 8 bases and J lost 1; bases outside the gene matches: 9. The germline gives CDR1 MDHEN, CDR2 SYDVKM. This CDR3 contains 15 residues. CDR3 sequence: CASRRPRGGTDTQYF. The CDR3 DNA follows: TGTGCCAGCCGTAGGCCTCGGGGGGGCACAGATACGCAGTATTTT.

The sample holds a few counts of this clonotype. The CDR3 nucleotides read TGTGCCAGCAGTTTACGAGGGGCAGGGAGCTCCTACAATGAGCAGTTCTTC. It is translated as CASSLRGAGSSYNEQFF. The chain employs TRBV12-3 or TRBV12-4 and TRBJ2-1, with D tentatively TRBD1 or TRBD2 (5 bases each). CDR3 length: 17 residues. The V gene lost 2 bases and the J gene lost 0 bases, with 14 bases spanning the gap.

There are a few counts of this clonotype. The chain has TRBV5-1 and TRBJ2-7, with 14 bases lining up with TRBD2. CDR3 length: 17 amino acids. Germline assignment: CDR1 SGHRS and CDR2 YFSETQ. After removal of 4 bases from V and 0 bases from J, the junction contained 6 bases not matched to a gene. For the CDR3, the DNA is TGCGCCAGCAGCCTCGGACTAGCGGGAGGCGTCTCCTACGAGCAGTACTTC. Its protein is CASSLGLAGGVSYEQYF.

This clonotype was found many times. V usage is TRBV5-1 and J usage is TRBJ1-5; D not resolved. Trimming left V 4 bases short and J 5 bases short, with 10 bases between. CDR3 size: 13 residues. Germline values: CDR1 SGHRS, CDR2 YFSETQ. Here the CDR3 reads CASSPSGHQPQHF. The DNA of the CDR3 is TGCGCCAGCAGCCCGTCGGGTCATCAGCCCCAGCATTTT.

The chain uses TRBV29-1 and TRBJ2-1; 11 nucleotides agree with TRBD2. This CDR3 region has 15 residues. The V and J ends lost 2 bases and 9 bases, in that order; junction bases with no gene match: 9. Germline values: CDR1 SQVTM, CDR2 ANQGSEA. The CDR3 reads CSVELGTSGSSEQFF. Written as DNA, the CDR3 is TGCAGCGTTGAACTGGGAACTAGCGGGAGTTCTGAGCAGTTCTTC.

This clonotype was recorded a few times. This sequence joins TRBV2 and TRBJ1-4; possible D gene TRBD1, 6 bases. V was pared by 6 bases and J by 12 bases, with 17 bases between. The CDR3 runs to 13 residues. In germline, CDR1 is SNHLY, CDR2 FYNNEI. The CDR3 sequence: CASSETTGPELFF. The CDR3 DNA reads as TGTGCCAGCAGCGAGACGACAGGTCCCGAACTGTTTTTT. The full variable domain, completed using reference TRBV2 and TRBJ1-4, is EPEVTQTPSHQVTQMGQEVILRCVPISNHLYFYWYRQILGQKVEFLVSFYNNEISEKSEIFDDQFSVERPDGSNFTLKIRSTKLEDSAMYFCASSETTGPELFFGSGTQLSVL.

This chain joins TRBV20-1 and TRBJ2-7, with a possible D match to TRBD2 (5 bases). Per the germline V gene, CDR1 is DFQATT and CDR2 is SNEGSKA (reference sequence). With 6 bases removed from V and 2 bases from J, the gap between germline ends came to 11 bases. The CDR3 has 12 amino acids. The CDR3 is CSAIRRTYEQYF. Here the CDR3 DNA reads TGCAGTGCGATACGGAGGACCTACGAGCAGTACTTC.

This CDR3 reads CASSLTARGPQDTQYF. CDR3 bases: TGCGCCAGCAGCCTAACCGCGCGGGGTCCGCAAGATACGCAGTATTTT. The genes are TRBV5-1 and TRBJ2-3; D possibly corresponds to TRBD2 (6 bases). The germline V gene encodes CDR1 SGHRS and CDR2 YFSETQ. V was pared by 4 bases and J by 5 bases, with 20 bases between. CDR3 size: 16 residues.

CDR3 nucleotide sequence: TGTGCCAGCAGGGCAGGGGGCGCCGACTATGGCTACACCTTC. Its translation: CASRAGGADYGYTF. The chain employs TRBV7-8 and TRBJ1-2; 8 bases match TRBD1. CDR3 length: 14 amino acids. V was clipped by 6 bases and J by 3 bases; unmatched bases: 6. CDR1 is SGHVS and CDR2 is FQNEAQ in the germline V gene.

This clonotype was counted many times. The V gene is TRBV5-4, the J gene TRBJ2-3; TRBD1 or TRBD2 may be the D gene (5 bases each). The CDR3 extends over 15 amino acids. Trimming removed 4 bases at V and 1 base at J, with 13 bases between. Germline loops: CDR1 SGHNT, CDR2 YYREEE (reference sequence). The CDR3 DNA follows: TGTGCCAGCAGCGGGGGTGGGCGGCGCACAGATACGCAGTATTTT. This translates into CASSGGGRRTDTQYF.

A note on this clonotype: A much larger clone is a single base away; this may be a read error. The V and J genes are TRBV5-1 and TRBJ1-2; TRBD1 matches 9 bases. The V gene's germline CDR1 is SGHRS and CDR2 YFSETQ. This CDR3 region has 15 residues. In DNA form, the CDR3 reads TGCGCCAGCAGCCTTCGACAGGGGGAGGGCTATGCCTACACCTTC. It is translated as CASSLRQGEGYAYTF. The full variable domain, rest sourced from reference TRBV5-1 and TRBJ1-2, is KAGVTQTPRYLIKTRGQQVTLSCSPISGHRSVSWYQQTPGQGLQFLFEYFSETQRNKGNFPGRFSGRQFSNSRSEMNVSTLELGDSALYLCASSLRQGEGYAYTFGSGTRLTVV.

This clonotype was observed at least ten times. The rearrangement joins TRBV20-1 to TRBJ1-3; unclear D gene. There are 15 residues in the CDR3. Germline CDR1 and CDR2: DFQATT and SNEGSKA (reference sequence). Trimming stripped 0 bases from V and 1 base from J, with 10 bases between. The CDR3 nucleotides read TGCAGTGCTAGAGAAAAAAGAGAGTCTGGAAACACCATATATTTT. This translates into CSAREKRESGNTIYF.

This clonotype came up many times. V gene TRBV11-2 combines with J gene TRBJ2-5; TRBD1 matches 8 bases. The CDR3 loop spans 15 amino acids. The trim removed 3 bases at V and 2 bases at J, leaving 5 bases unmatched. Per germline, CDR1 SGHAT and CDR2 FQNNGV. The CDR3 DNA reads as TGTGCCAGCAGCTTCCACAGGGGGTGGCAAGAGACCCAGTACTTC. Translation: CASSFHRGWQETQYF.

This sequence joins TRBV3-1 and TRBJ2-3, with 11 bases that match TRBD1. The V gene's germline CDR1 is LGHDT and CDR2 YNNKEL (reference sequence). V was pared by 2 bases and J by 2 bases, with 18 bases of the junction left unmatched. The CDR3 has 21 amino acids. Here the CDR3 reads CASSQTGQGAAKRNDTDTQYF. The CDR3 region has the DNA TGTGCCAGCAGCCAAACTGGACAGGGGGCGGCAAAAAGGAACGACACAGATACGCAGTATTTT.

This clonotype was recorded at least ten times. The V and J genes are TRBV12-3 or TRBV12-4 and TRBJ1-1, with no clear D. The germline V and J ends were trimmed by 4 bases and 1 base, with 13 bases remaining between them. This CDR3 comprises 15 residues. The CDR3 sequence is CASSWHFMENTEAFF. CDR3 sequence (DNA): TGTGCCAGCAGTTGGCACTTCATGGAGAACACTGAAGCTTTCTTT.

This chain links TRBV12-3 or TRBV12-4 with TRBJ2-7; 9 nucleotides line up with TRBD1. V shed 5 bases, J shed 4 bases, and the junction held 18 bases outside the gene matches. CDR3 size: 18 residues. CDR3 sequence reads: CASSPGRVGTGFSYEQYF. CDR3 DNA: TGTGCCAGCAGTCCCGGGAGAGTCGGGACAGGGTTTTCTTACGAGCAGTACTTC.

This clonotype has a handful of counts. The CDR3 protein is CASSLGFADNEQFF. CDR3 nucleotide sequence: TGCGCCAGCAGCTTGGGATTCGCGGACAATGAGCAGTTCTTC. This chain connects TRBV5-1 to TRBJ2-1, with D hard to call. Germline lookup yields CDR1 SGHRS and CDR2 YFSETQ. Trimming stripped 0 bases from V and 5 bases from J, with 9 bases between. The CDR3 totals 14 residues.

This clonotype has at least ten counts. The rearrangement uses TRBV5-1 and TRBJ2-1; 9 bases map to TRBD1. V lost 7 bases, J lost 10 bases, and 6 bases stayed unmatched. Germline-derived CDR1 and CDR2 are SGHRS and YFSETQ. This CDR3 contains 12 residues. The CDR3 DNA follows: TGCGCCAGCGCCGGGACAGGGAGGGAGCAGTTCTTC. It encodes CASAGTGREQFF.

This clonotype has a count of ten or more. CDR3 protein: CASSLEEYRAGELFF. For the CDR3, the DNA is TGTGCCAGCAGCTTAGAGGAATATCGGGCCGGGGAGCTGTTTTTT. This chain links TRBV7-8 with TRBJ2-2; D not resolved. This CDR3 comprises 15 residues. Germline lookup yields CDR1 SGHVS and CDR2 FQNEAQ. V was clipped by 1 base and J by 6 bases, with 12 bases between them. The variable domain in full, with the rest retrieved from reference TRBV7-8 and TRBJ2-2, is GAGVSQSPRYKVAKRGQDVALRCDPISGHVSLFWYQQALGQGPEFLTYFQNEAQLDKSGLPSDRFFAERPEGSVSTLKIQRTQQEDSAVYLCASSLEEYRAGELFFGEGSRLTVL.

The chain is built from TRBV29-1 and TRBJ1-3; no definite D call. V was trimmed by 4 bases and J by 0 bases, leaving 4 bases between them. CDR3 length: 12 residues. Germline V lookup: CDR1 SQVTM, CDR2 ANQGSEA. CDR3 residues: CSVAVSGNTIYF. CDR3 coding DNA: TGCAGCGTTGCAGTCTCTGGAAACACCATATATTTT.